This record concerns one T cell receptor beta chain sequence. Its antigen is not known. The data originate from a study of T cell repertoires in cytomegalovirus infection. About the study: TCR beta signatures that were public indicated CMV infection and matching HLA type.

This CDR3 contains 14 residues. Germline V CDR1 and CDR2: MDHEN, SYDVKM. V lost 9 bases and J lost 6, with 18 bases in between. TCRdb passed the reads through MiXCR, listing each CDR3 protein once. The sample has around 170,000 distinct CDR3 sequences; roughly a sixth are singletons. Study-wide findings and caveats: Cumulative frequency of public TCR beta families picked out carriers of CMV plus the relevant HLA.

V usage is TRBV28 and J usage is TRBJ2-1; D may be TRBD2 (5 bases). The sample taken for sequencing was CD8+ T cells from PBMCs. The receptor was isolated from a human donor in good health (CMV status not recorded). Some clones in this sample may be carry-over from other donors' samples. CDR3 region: CASSLVGAGNEQFF. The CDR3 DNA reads TGTGCCAGTAGCTTGGTTGGCGCGGGCAATGAGCAGTTCTTC. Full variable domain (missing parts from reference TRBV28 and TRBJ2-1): DVKVTQSSRYLVKRTGEKVFLECVQDMDHENMFWYRQDPGLGLRLIYFSYDVKMKEKGDIPEGYSVSREKKERFSLILESASTNQTSMYLCASSLVGAGNEQFFGPGTRLTVL.